The entry that follows covers one T cell receptor beta chain sequence. PCR used 60 Vbeta primers and 13 Jbeta primers. Sequencing was performed with immunoSEQ multiplex PCR; in TCRdb, only in-frame clones are kept and a portion is missing. Among approximately 150,000 clones listed, 68% were seen once. This record comes from a study of cytomegalovirus exposure and HLA in healthy donors. Study in general: T cells numbering about 200 million yielded fewer than 140 million unique TCR beta sequences in an earlier analysis.

The V gene's germline CDR1 is SGHNT and CDR2 YYREEE (reference sequence). The CDR3 runs to 15 residues. The V and J ends lost 3 bases and 5 bases, in that order; junction bases with no gene match: 7. The sequence came from a woman aged 18-29 years in good health and CMV-seropositive. The sample consisted of PBMCs. This chain joins TRBV5-4 and TRBJ1-2, with 10 bases identical to TRBD1. The CDR3 DNA sequence: TGTGCCAGCAGCTACGACAGGGGGCGAGTGTATGGCTACACCTTC. Encoded protein: CASSYDRGRVYGYTF.